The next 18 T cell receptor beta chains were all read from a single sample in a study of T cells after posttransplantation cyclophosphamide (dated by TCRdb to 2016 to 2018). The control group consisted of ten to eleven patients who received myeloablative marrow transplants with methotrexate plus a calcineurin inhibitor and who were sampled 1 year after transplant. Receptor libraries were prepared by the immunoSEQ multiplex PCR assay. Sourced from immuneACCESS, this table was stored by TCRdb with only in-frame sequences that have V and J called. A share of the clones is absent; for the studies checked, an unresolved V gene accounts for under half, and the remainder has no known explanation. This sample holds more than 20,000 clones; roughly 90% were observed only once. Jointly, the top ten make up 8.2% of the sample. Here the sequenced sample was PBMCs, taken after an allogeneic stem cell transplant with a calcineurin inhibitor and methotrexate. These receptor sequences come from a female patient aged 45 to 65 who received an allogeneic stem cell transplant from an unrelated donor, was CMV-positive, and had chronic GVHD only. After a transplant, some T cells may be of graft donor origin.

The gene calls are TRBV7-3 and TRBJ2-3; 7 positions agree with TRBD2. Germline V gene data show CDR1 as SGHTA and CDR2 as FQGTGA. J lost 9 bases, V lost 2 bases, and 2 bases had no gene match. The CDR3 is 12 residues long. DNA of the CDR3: TGTGCCAGCAGCTTAGGGGAGGGGACGCAGTATTTT. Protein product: CASSLGEGTQYF. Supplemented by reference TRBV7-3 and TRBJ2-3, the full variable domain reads GAGVSQTPSNKVTEKGKYVELRCDPISGHTALYWYRQSLGQGPEFLIYFQGTGAADDSGLPNDRFFAVRPEGSVSTLKIQRTERGDSAVYLCASSLGEGTQYFGPGTRLTVL.

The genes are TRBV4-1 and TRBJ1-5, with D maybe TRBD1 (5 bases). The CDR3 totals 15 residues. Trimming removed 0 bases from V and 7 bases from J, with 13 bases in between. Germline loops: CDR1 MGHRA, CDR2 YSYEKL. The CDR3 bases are TGCGCCAGCAGCCAAGAGCGGGGGGAAGGGCAGCCCCAGCATTTT. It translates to CASSQERGEGQPQHF.

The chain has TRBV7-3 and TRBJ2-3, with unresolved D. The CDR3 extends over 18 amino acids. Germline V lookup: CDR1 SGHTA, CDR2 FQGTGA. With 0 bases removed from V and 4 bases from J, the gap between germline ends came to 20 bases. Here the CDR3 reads CASSLTGRNSLTSDTQYF. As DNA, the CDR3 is TGTGCCAGCAGCTTAACCGGCCGGAACAGCCTAACCTCAGATACGCAGTATTTT.

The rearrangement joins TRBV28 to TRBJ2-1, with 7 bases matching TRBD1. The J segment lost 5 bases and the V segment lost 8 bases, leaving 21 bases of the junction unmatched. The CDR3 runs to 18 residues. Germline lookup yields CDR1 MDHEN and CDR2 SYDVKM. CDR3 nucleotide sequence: TGTGCCAGCCGTAAGACAGGGTTGAGCCTTCCGAGGGACAATGAGCAGTTCTTC. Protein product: CASRKTGLSLPRDNEQFF.

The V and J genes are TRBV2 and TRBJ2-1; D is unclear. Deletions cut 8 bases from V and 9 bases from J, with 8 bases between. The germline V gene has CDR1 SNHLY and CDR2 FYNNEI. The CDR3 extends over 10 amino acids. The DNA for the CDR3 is TGTGCCAGCCTAATTGGTGAGCAGTTCTTC. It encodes CASLIGEQFF. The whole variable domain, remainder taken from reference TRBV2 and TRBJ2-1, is EPEVTQTPSHQVTQMGQEVILRCVPISNHLYFYWYRQILGQKVEFLVSFYNNEISEKSEIFDDQFSVERPDGSNFTLKIRSTKLEDSAMYFCASLIGEQFFGPGTRLTVL.

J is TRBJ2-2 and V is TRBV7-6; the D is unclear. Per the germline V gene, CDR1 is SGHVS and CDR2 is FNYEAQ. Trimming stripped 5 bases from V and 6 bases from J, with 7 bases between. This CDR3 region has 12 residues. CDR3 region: CASSQYPGELFF. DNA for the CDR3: TGTGCCAGCAGCCAGTACCCCGGGGAGCTGTTTTTT. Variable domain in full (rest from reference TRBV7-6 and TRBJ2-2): GAGVSQSPRYKVTKRGQDVALRCDPISGHVSLYWYRQALGQGPEFLTYFNYEAQQDKSGLPNDRFSAERPEGSISTLTIQRTEQRDSAMYRCASSQYPGELFFGEGSRLTVL.

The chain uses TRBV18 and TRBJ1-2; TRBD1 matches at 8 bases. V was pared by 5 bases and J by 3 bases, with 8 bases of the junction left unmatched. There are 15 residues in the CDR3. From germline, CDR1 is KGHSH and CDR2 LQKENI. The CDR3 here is CASSAPDRVYYGYTF. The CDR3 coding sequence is TGTGCCAGCTCAGCGCCGGACAGGGTCTACTATGGCTACACCTTC.

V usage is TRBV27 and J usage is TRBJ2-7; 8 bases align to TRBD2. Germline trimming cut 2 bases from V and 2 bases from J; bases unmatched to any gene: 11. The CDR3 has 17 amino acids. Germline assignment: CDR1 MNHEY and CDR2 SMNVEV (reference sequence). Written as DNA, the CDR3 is TGTGCCAGCAGTTTAGATTTTACTAGCGGACAGACCTACGAGCAGTACTTC. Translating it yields CASSLDFTSGQTYEQYF.

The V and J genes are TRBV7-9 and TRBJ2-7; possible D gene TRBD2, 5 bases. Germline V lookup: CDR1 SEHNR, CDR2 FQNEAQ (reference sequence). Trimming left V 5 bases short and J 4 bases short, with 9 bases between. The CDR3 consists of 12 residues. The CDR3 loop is CASSGTGYEQYF. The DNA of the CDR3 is TGTGCCAGCAGCGGTACGGGATACGAGCAGTACTTC.

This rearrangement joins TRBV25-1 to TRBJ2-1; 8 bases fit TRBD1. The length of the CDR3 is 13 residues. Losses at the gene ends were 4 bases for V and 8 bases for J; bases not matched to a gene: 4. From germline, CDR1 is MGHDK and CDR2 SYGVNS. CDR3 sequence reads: CASSGQGNDEQFF. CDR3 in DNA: TGTGCCAGCAGTGGACAGGGGAACGATGAGCAGTTCTTC.

The CDR3 DNA is TGTGCCAGCAGTTTCGGACTAGCGGGAACCTACGAGCAGTACTTC. Translating it yields CASSFGLAGTYEQYF. This chain uses TRBV28 with TRBJ2-7; the match to TRBD2 covers 12 bases. The CDR3 extends over 15 amino acids. Germline CDR1 MDHEN, CDR2 SYDVKM. J was trimmed by 2 bases and V by 3 bases; bases with no gene match: 2.

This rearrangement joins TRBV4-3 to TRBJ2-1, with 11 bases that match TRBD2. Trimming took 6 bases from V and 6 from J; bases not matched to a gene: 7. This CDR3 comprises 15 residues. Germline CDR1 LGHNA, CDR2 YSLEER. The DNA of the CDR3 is TGCGCCAGCAGTAGCGGGAGGGCCCCTGGCAATGAGCAGTTCTTC. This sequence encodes CASSSGRAPGNEQFF.

The CDR3: CASSLILLWRSYGYTF. CDR3 sequence (DNA): TGTGCCAGCAGTTTAATTTTGTTGTGGCGGAGCTATGGCTACACCTTC. The rearrangement joins TRBV28 to TRBJ1-2; D unresolved. With 2 bases removed from V and 4 bases from J, the gap between germline ends came to 17 bases. The CDR3 has 16 residues. CDR1 is MDHEN and CDR2 is SYDVKM in the germline V gene.

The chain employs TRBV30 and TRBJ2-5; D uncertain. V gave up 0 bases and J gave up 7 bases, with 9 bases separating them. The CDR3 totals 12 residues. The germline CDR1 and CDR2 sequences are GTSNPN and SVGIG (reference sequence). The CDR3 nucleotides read TGTGCCTGGAGTGTAGGCTCGGGGACCCAGTACTTC. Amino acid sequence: CAWSVGSGTQYF.

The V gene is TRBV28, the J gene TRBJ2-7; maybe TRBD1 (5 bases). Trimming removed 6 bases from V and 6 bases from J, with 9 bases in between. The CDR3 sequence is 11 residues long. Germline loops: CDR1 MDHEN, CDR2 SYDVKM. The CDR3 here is CASSQGFEQYF. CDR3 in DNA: TGTGCCAGCAGCCAGGGTTTCGAGCAGTACTTC.

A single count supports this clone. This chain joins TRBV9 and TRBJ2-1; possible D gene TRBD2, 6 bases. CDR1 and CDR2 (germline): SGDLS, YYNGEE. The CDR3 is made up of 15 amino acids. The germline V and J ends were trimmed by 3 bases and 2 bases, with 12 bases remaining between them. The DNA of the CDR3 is TGTGCCAGCAGCGCCGACGGGGGAACCTACAATGAGCAGTTCTTC. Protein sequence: CASSADGGTYNEQFF.

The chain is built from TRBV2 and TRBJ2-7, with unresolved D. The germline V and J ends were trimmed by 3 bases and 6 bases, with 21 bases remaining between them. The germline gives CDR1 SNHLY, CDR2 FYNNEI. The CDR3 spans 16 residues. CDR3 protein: CASSDVVSGAFSEQYF. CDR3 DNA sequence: TGTGCCAGCAGTGATGTTGTGTCAGGCGCTTTTTCCGAGCAGTACTTC.

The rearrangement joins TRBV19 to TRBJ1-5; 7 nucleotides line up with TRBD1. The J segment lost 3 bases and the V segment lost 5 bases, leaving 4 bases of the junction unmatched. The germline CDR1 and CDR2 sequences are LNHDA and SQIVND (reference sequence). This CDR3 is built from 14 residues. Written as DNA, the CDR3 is TGTGCCAGTAGTTTGGACAGGAACAATCAGCCCCAGCATTTT. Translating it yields CASSLDRNNQPQHF.